This T cell receptor (beta chain) was recovered during a study of cytomegalovirus exposure and HLA in healthy donors. Overall study results and limits: As confirmed in vitro, three CMV-associated chains were specific for CMV antigens.

V lost 6 bases, J lost 2 bases, and 20 bases lay in between. Germline V lookup: CDR1 MRHNA, CDR2 SNTAGT. The CDR3 is 18 amino acids. This PCR relied on a set of 60 Vbeta primers and 13 Jbeta primers. Method: immunoSEQ multiplex PCR; TCRdb's copy keeps in-frame clones and lacks some. The table includes about 150,000 clones, around 70% detected once. With respect to this clone: Antigen: not known.

The rearrangement joins TRBV6-4 to TRBJ2-6; possibly TRBD2 for D (5 bases). What was sequenced was PBMCs. The clonotype was recovered from a man between 40 and 49 years old in good health and CMV-seronegative. CDR3 DNA: TGTGCCAGCAGCAGGACCGGGATGGGCGCTCCTGGGGCCAACGTCCTGACTTTC. Its protein product is CASSRTGMGAPGANVLTF.